This is a list of T cell receptor beta chains from one sample in a study of T-cell reconstitution after alpha-beta-depleted transplantation in children. TCRdb re-analysed the PCR reads in MiXCR, keeping a single row per CDR3 protein. The sample has about 250,000 distinct CDR3 sequences, 20% to 30% seen once. Sequencing was performed on PBMCs, mostly from graft donor cells, taken 360 days after TCRalphabeta/CD19-depleted stem cell transplant. All receptors derive from a female patient between 2 and 15 years old who had a stem cell transplant for congenital amegakaryocytic thrombocytopenia, so the T cells may come from the graft donor. Both conserved end residues are part of each CDR3. A D gene is named only where the DNA matches it firmly. Only some rows state a clone size, as once, few, many or a class for expanded clones.

length: 17; J: TRBJ1-1; size: -; D: -; V: TRBV12-3/TRBV12-4; DNA: TGTGCCAGCAGTTTAACTACCCCCTCGTCAGGGATACTTGAAGCTTTCTTT; CDR3: CASSLTTPSSGILEAFF
length: 16; J: TRBJ2-7; size: -; D: -; V: TRBV3-1; DNA: TGTGCCAGCAGCCAAGCCTTCCGACAGTATGCCTACGAGCAGTACTTC; CDR3: CASSQAFRQYAYEQYF
length: 16; J: TRBJ2-5; size: -; D: -; V: TRBV5-1; DNA: TGCGCCAGCAGCTTGGGGACGGTTCGGGCAGAAGAGACCCAGTACTTC; CDR3: CASSLGTVRAEETQYF
length: 12; J: TRBJ2-7; size: -; D: -; V: TRBV7-9; DNA: TGTGCCAGCAGCTTATTTGTTCGCGAGCAGTACTTC; CDR3: CASSLFVREQYF
length: 12; J: TRBJ2-7; size: -; D: TRBD2; V: TRBV30; DNA: TGTGCCTGGGCCTGGGGAGGGCGCGAGCAGTACTTC; CDR3: CAWAWGGREQYF
length: 15; J: TRBJ2-5; size: -; D: -; V: TRBV30; DNA: TGTGCCTGGAGAAAGACAGCGGGCGTGGGAGAGACCCAGTACTTC; CDR3: CAWRKTAGVGETQYF
length: 16; J: TRBJ2-7; size: many; D: TRBD2; V: TRBV13; DNA: TGTGCCAGCAGCTTATCCCTAGCGGGAGAAACCTACGAGCAGTACTTC; CDR3: CASSLSLAGETYEQYF
length: 16; J: TRBJ2-2; size: many; D: -; V: TRBV5-1; DNA: TGCGCCAGCAGCCCGGCAGGGTTCGCGAACACCGGGGAGCTGTTTTTT; CDR3: CASSPAGFANTGELFF
length: 13; J: TRBJ2-3; size: -; D: -; V: TRBV5-1; DNA: TGCGCCAGCAGCGCAGGGCCCCCAGATACGCAGTATTTT; CDR3: CASSAGPPDTQYF
length: 16; J: TRBJ2-3; size: few; D: -; V: TRBV28; DNA: TGTGCCAGCAGTGGATCGGGGGGCCCTAGCACAGATACGCAGTATTTT; CDR3: CASSGSGGPSTDTQYF
length: 16; J: TRBJ2-1; size: many; D: -; V: TRBV12-3/TRBV12-4; DNA: TGTGCCAGCAGTGGATCAATAGGGCGCTCCTACAATGAGCAGTTCTTC; CDR3: CASSGSIGRSYNEQFF
length: 19; J: TRBJ1-5; size: few; D: -; V: TRBV27; DNA: TGTGCCAGCAGTTTAGGCTTTGTATTCCCGGGAGGCTCAAGTCAGCCCCAGCATTTT; CDR3: CASSLGFVFPGGSSQPQHF
length: 15; J: TRBJ1-1; size: few; D: TRBD1; V: TRBV10-3; DNA: TGTGCCACCAACCGGGACAGGCCAATGAACACTGAAGCTTTCTTT; CDR3: CATNRDRPMNTEAFF
length: 14; J: TRBJ1-4; size: many; D: -; V: TRBV7-9; DNA: TGTGCCAGCAGCTTAAGCTGGGGGTATGAAAAACTGTTTTTT; CDR3: CASSLSWGYEKLFF
length: 14; J: TRBJ1-4; size: few; D: -; V: TRBV27; DNA: TGTGCCAGCAGTTTACGCTGGGCTAATGAAAAACTGTTTTTT; CDR3: CASSLRWANEKLFF
length: 19; J: TRBJ2-3; size: -; D: TRBD2; V: TRBV20-1; DNA: TGCAGTGTTACGGGAGGAAGACTAGCGGGGGCCTCTAGCACAGATACGCAGTATTTT; CDR3: CSVTGGRLAGASSTDTQYF
length: 13; J: TRBJ2-3; size: -; D: TRBD2; V: TRBV20-1; DNA: TGCAGTGCTAGGGGGACTATTGGGGATACGCAGTATTTT; CDR3: CSARGTIGDTQYF
length: 13; J: TRBJ1-2; size: -; D: -; V: TRBV6-1; DNA: TGTGCCAGCAGCGGGGGGAGGAACTATGGCTACACCTTC; CDR3: CASSGGRNYGYTF
length: 14; J: TRBJ2-2; size: many; D: -; V: TRBV15; DNA: TGTGCCACCAGCAGTGGTTGGAACACCGGGGAGCTGTTTTTT; CDR3: CATSSGWNTGELFF
length: 14; J: TRBJ2-7; size: -; D: TRBD1; V: TRBV12-3/TRBV12-4; DNA: TGTGCCAGCAGCGGGACAGGGGGCTGGTACGAGCAGTACTTC; CDR3: CASSGTGGWYEQYF
length: 14; J: TRBJ1-4; size: few; D: -; V: TRBV6-1; DNA: TGTGCCAGCACCTCGGGTGCAACTAATGAAAAACTGTTTTTT; CDR3: CASTSGATNEKLFF